A selection of T cell receptor beta chains follows, all from one sample in a study of radiation and T cells in renal cell carcinoma. The protocol was immunoSEQ multiplex PCR, while the TCRdb copy is restricted to in-frame clones and leaves out a portion. The table lists 150,000 or so clones, approximately 88% of them singletons. The sequences come from blood, collected from a patient whose treatment included radiotherapy and nephrectomy. All receptors derive from a woman aged 45-59 years with renal cell carcinoma. Both conserved end residues are trimmed from each CDR3. Clone size appears in some rows only: once, few, many, or a class for an expanded clone.

j_call	v_call	clone_size	cdr3_aa
TRBJ1-6	TRBV20-1	-	SATSNSPLH
TRBJ2-7	TRBV18	-	ASSPTGLAGGFTYEQY
TRBJ2-2	TRBV10-1	-	ASRRTGTGELF
TRBJ1-3	TRBV5-8	-	ASSLLRGKGNTIY
TRBJ2-5	TRBV6-1	-	ASSVGTGAQETQY
TRBJ2-7	TRBV10-3	-	AISQGDTYEQY
TRBJ2-5	TRBV2	-	ASRRGTQETQY
TRBJ1-2	TRBV5-4	-	ASSLVVGQGGEGYT
TRBJ1-2	TRBV7-8	-	ASSYGLNYGYT
TRBJ2-2	TRBV7-3	-	ASSPTGVNSGELF
TRBJ2-2	TRBV6-5	-	ASSYEYGPGELF
TRBJ2-1	TRBV19	-	ASKEGRDSYNEQF
TRBJ1-4	TRBV9	-	ASSVHPRGEREKLF
TRBJ2-5	TRBV18	once	ASSPQQGTEETQY
TRBJ2-3	TRBV9	-	ASSATGQGGADTQY
TRBJ2-1	TRBV19	-	ASTPEGAYNEQF
TRBJ2-3	TRBV19	-	ASSINAGPSQY
TRBJ1-4	TRBV11-2	-	ASSQLGGQRNEKLF
TRBJ1-5	TRBV7-2	once	ASSRQGGGNQPQH
TRBJ2-1	TRBV18	once	ASSPPERGPRLEQF
TRBJ2-3	TRBV7-2	few	ASSSGPDTQY
TRBJ2-1	TRBV5-6	-	ASSLGGAPYNEQF
TRBJ1-2	TRBV30	-	AWSVRGRPT
TRBJ1-1	TRBV5-1	-	ASSFSRNTEAF
TRBJ1-3	TRBV7-9	-	ASSFGDPGNTIY
TRBJ2-1	TRBV19	-	ASSPGTGVSGEQF
TRBJ1-5	TRBV19	many	ASSTNSDREDQPQH
TRBJ2-5	TRBV18	-	ASSPYGTTETQY
TRBJ2-2	TRBV9	-	ASSVGEPGELF
TRBJ1-3	TRBV6-1	-	ASSWTGPGNTIY
TRBJ2-1	TRBV7-9	-	ASSPRTSGGANEQF
TRBJ1-1	TRBV29-1	-	SVDTSGTLNTEAF
TRBJ2-2	TRBV7-9	-	ASTLFGRAVTGELF
TRBJ1-6	TRBV19	few	ASSLGWGADSPLH
TRBJ2-4	TRBV19	-	ASSLSGTPGGNIQY
TRBJ1-3	TRBV6-5	-	ASTDWGSGNTIY
TRBJ1-5	TRBV9	few	ASSSEGGHQPQH
TRBJ2-7	TRBV5-5	-	ASSFTAGGSYEQY
TRBJ1-2	TRBV19	-	ASRGVGYNYGYT